These T cell receptor beta chains were read from a single sample in a study of control samples from healthy donors and cancer patients. The assay was immunoSEQ multiplex PCR, and TCRdb's table has in-frame clones only and misses some. This sample has some 120,000 clones, with 80% to 90% found just once. Sequenced material: blood. These receptors were taken from a man aged 45-65 years in good health. Each CDR3 is given with its conserved first and last residue. The D gene is left open where the match is weak. The size of a clone is reported for some rows only, either as once, few or many, or as a class for expanded clones.

>TRBV5-8|TRBJ1-2|few|TRBD1
TGTGCCAGCAGCCACCGGACAGGGAAGAGCGGCTACACCTTC
CASSHRTGKSGYTF
>TRBV19|TRBJ1-2|.|.
TGTGCCAGTAGTATAATGGGACGGGGAAGAGGCTACACCTTC
CASSIMGRGRGYTF
>TRBV7-6|TRBJ2-1|.|.
TGTGCCAGCAGCCCCCTGACAAGGACAGCATACAATGAGCAGTTCTTC
CASSPLTRTAYNEQFF
>TRBV9|TRBJ2-2|.|.
TGTGCCAGCAGTGTCCGGGATACCGGGGAGCTGTTTTTT
CASSVRDTGELFF
>TRBV30|TRBJ2-7|once|.
TGTGCCTGGAGGGGTGGGGGCCACGAGCAGTACTTC
CAWRGGGHEQYF
>TRBV9|TRBJ2-3|.|.
TGTGCCAGCAGCGTAGTGGCTGGGAGTAGCACAGATACGCAGTATTTT
CASSVVAGSSTDTQYF
>TRBV7-2|TRBJ1-1|.|.
TGTGCCAGCAGCTTAGGATTCCGGGGGACTGAAGCTTTCTTT
CASSLGFRGTEAFF
>TRBV6-5|TRBJ1-3|.|.
TGTGCCAGCAGCGCCTTGGGACCTGGAAACACCATATATTTT
CASSALGPGNTIYF
>TRBV12-5|TRBJ1-3|.|.
TGTGCTAGTGGTTTAGGGGTTTCAGGAAACGCCATATATTTT
CASGLGVSGNAIYF
>TRBV11-2|TRBJ1-5|.|TRBD1
TGTGCCAGCAGCCTTGGGACAGGGCAGCCCCAGCATTTT
CASSLGTGQPQHF
>TRBV7-6|TRBJ1-1|.|.
TGTGCCAGCAGCGCACAGGGTAGGACTGAAGCTTTCTTT
CASSAQGRTEAFF
>TRBV5-1|TRBJ2-5|.|TRBD1
TGCGCCAGCAGCATCGGGACAGGGAAAGAGACCCAGTACTTC
CASSIGTGKETQYF
>TRBV7-6|TRBJ1-1|.|.
TGTGCCAGCAGCCCCGGGACCCGAACTGAAGCTTTCTTT
CASSPGTRTEAFF
>TRBV7-2|TRBJ1-1|.|.
TGTGCCAGCAGCCCGGGTGGGGGGCCCGGTGAAGCTTTCTTT
CASSPGGGPGEAFF
>TRBV3-1/TRBV3-2|TRBJ2-1|.|TRBD1
TGTGCCAGCAGCCAAGGAACAGGGGTCAATGAGCAGTTCTTC
CASSQGTGVNEQFF
>TRBV18|TRBJ2-5|.|TRBD2
TGTGCCACCACTAGACTAGCGGGGGATCAAGAGACCCAGTACTTC
CATTRLAGDQETQYF
>TRBV2|TRBJ1-2|.|.
TGTGCCAGCAGTGGCGGGTCCACTAACTATGGCTACACCTTC
CASSGGSTNYGYTF
>TRBV30|TRBJ1-4|once|TRBD1
TGTGCCTGGAGTGTAGGACAGGGGAATGAAAAACTGTTTTTT
CAWSVGQGNEKLFF
>TRBV3-1/TRBV3-2|TRBJ2-2|.|.
TGTGCCAGCAGCCATCAGGGGTCGGGCACCGGGGAGCTGTTTTTT
CASSHQGSGTGELFF
>TRBV19|TRBJ1-5|.|TRBD1
TGTGCCAGTAGTATGGGGCAGGGGGAGTTGCAGCCCCAGCATTTT
CASSMGQGELQPQHF
>TRBV30|TRBJ2-7|.|.
TGTGCCTGGAGTGTAGGGGACGGGAACTACGAGCAGTACTTC
CAWSVGDGNYEQYF
>TRBV5-1|TRBJ2-3|.|TRBD1
TGCGCCAGCAGCCGCCTTAGGACAGGGGTGGCAGATACGCAGTATTTT
CASSRLRTGVADTQYF
>TRBV2|TRBJ1-2|.|TRBD1
TGTGCCGGCAGTGCGGGGACAGGGTATGGCTACACCTTC
CAGSAGTGYGYTF
>TRBV5-1|TRBJ1-2|.|.
TGCGCCAGCAGCTTGGATGCGACAGGACCCTATGGCTACACCTTC
CASSLDATGPYGYTF